The 31 T cell receptor beta chains reported below all come from one sample, sequenced in a study of siplizumab effects on memory and regulatory T cells. Assay: immunoSEQ multiplex PCR; the TCRdb copy retains only in-frame clones and omits some. Seen here are 100,000 to 110,000 clones, 94% observed once, and the top ten hold less than 1.5%. Sequencing was done on a sample of non-Treg CD4+ T cells sorted from blood. The origin of the receptors is a human donor in good health.

The CDR3 loop is CATFLKPGPPGYTF. The CDR3 nucleotides are TGTGCCACCTTCCTTAAACCGGGACCCCCTGGCTACACCTTC. The gene calls are TRBV6-1 and TRBJ1-2, with D possibly being TRBD1 (5 bases). CDR3 size: 14 residues. V dropped 10 bases and J dropped 7 bases, with 22 bases sitting between them. Germline CDR1 and CDR2: MNHNS and SASEGT.

The V call is TRBV7-2, the J call TRBJ2-4; D remains unclear. In germline, CDR1 is SGHTA, CDR2 FQGNSA. CDR3 length equals 14 residues. The V gene lost 5 bases and the J gene lost 7 bases, with 15 bases spanning the gap. CDR3 sequence: CASSPSDQYNIQYF. The CDR3 coding sequence is TGTGCCAGCAGCCCAAGCGATCAGTACAACATTCAGTACTTC.

The chain carries TRBV30 and TRBJ1-6; D unclear. Germline-derived CDR1 and CDR2 are GTSNPN and SVGIG (reference sequence). This CDR3 has 15 amino acids. V gave up 4 bases and J gave up 7 bases, with 17 bases separating them. The CDR3 DNA reads TGTGCCTGGATTTCGACTGATCCAAGCAATTCACCCCTCCACTTT. Its protein is CAWISTDPSNSPLHF.

The rearrangement joins TRBV5-1 to TRBJ2-2; D call uncertain. Between the trimmed V and J ends, which lost 2 bases and 6 bases, there was a span of 14 bases. Germline V CDR1 and CDR2: SGHRS, YFSETQ. CDR3 length: 15 amino acids. The CDR3 reads CASSLDSGFPGELFF. DNA of the CDR3: TGCGCCAGCAGCTTAGATTCCGGGTTTCCCGGGGAGCTGTTTTTT.

This chain joins TRBV23-1 and TRBJ1-5; D is ambiguous. TRBV23-1 is an open reading frame whose function is uncertain. This CDR3 has 17 residues. The V end lost 4 bases, the J end lost 1 base, and 17 bases lay between the germline ends. CDR3 in amino acids: CASSRLIGLGSNQPQHF. The DNA of the CDR3 is TGCGCCAGCAGTCGGTTGATAGGGCTTGGGAGCAATCAGCCCCAGCATTTT.

Worth noting for this clone: Other DNA sequences within the sample encode an identical CDR3. The chain links TRBV7-9 to TRBJ2-3; 11 bases fit TRBD2. This CDR3 is 16 amino acids long. V was pared by 6 bases and J by 2 bases, with 7 bases of the junction left unmatched. CDR1 and CDR2 (germline): SEHNR, FQNEAQ (reference sequence). CDR3 nucleotides: TGTGCCAGCAGTCGCGGGACTAGCGGCTACACAGATACGCAGTATTTT. Its protein product is CASSRGTSGYTDTQYF.

This clone was seen just once. The chain employs TRBV2 and TRBJ2-3; weak D call: TRBD2 (6 bases). This CDR3 is 14 amino acids long. The germline CDR1 and CDR2 sequences are SNHLY and FYNNEI. V dropped 6 bases and J dropped 2 bases, with 12 bases sitting between them. This CDR3 is CASRGLYNTDTQYF. The DNA for the CDR3 is TGTGCCAGCAGGGGACTTTATAACACAGATACGCAGTATTTT.

In its sample, this clone was seen once. This sequence joins TRBV15 and TRBJ2-7, with TRBD2 identical over 10 bases. V was pared by 3 bases and J by 1 base, with 15 bases of the junction left unmatched. The CDR3 totals 19 residues. CDR1 is LNHNV, CDR2 YYDKDF, per germline (reference sequence). CDR3 residues: CATSRASGSLQFSSYEQYF. Here the CDR3 DNA reads TGTGCCACCAGCAGGGCTAGCGGGAGCCTTCAATTCTCTTCCTACGAGCAGTACTTC.

The gene calls are TRBV27 and TRBJ1-4, with 7 positions matching TRBD1. Germline values: CDR1 MNHEY, CDR2 SMNVEV (reference sequence). This CDR3 spans 12 amino acids. Trimming took 4 bases from V and 13 from J; bases not matched to a gene: 6. Here the CDR3 DNA reads TGTGCCAGCAGTTCCTCCAGGGGGGGACTGTTTTTT. Amino acids: CASSSSRGGLFF.

V and J are TRBV5-1 and TRBJ2-1; D remains unclear. Germline CDR1 SGHRS, CDR2 YFSETQ. The V end was cut by 0 bases, the J end by 0 bases, with 7 bases between. CDR3 length: 15 residues. The CDR3 DNA follows: TGCGCCAGCAGCTTGGTCAAAAGCTCCTACAATGAGCAGTTCTTC. It is translated as CASSLVKSSYNEQFF.

The chain combines TRBV5-1 with TRBJ2-2, with D hard to call. In germline, CDR1 is SGHRS, CDR2 YFSETQ. This CDR3 has 14 amino acids. V lost 0 bases and J lost 3, with 6 bases in between. DNA of the CDR3: TGCGCCAGCAGCTTGGTCGTAGACACCGGGGAGCTGTTTTTT. Amino acids: CASSLVVDTGELFF.

The chain employs TRBV5-1 and TRBJ1-4; 7 nucleotides match TRBD1. V was pared by 4 bases and J by 2 bases, with 5 bases of the junction left unmatched. The CDR3 has 15 residues. Germline CDR1 is SGHRS and CDR2 is YFSETQ. The CDR3 is CASSDLQGTNEKLFF. In DNA form, the CDR3 reads TGCGCCAGCAGCGATTTACAGGGGACTAATGAAAAACTGTTTTTT.

V usage is TRBV18 and J usage is TRBJ2-5; D is perhaps TRBD1 or TRBD2 (7 bases each). The DNA end favors TRBJ2-7, so the J call may be wrong. Looked up from germline, CDR1 is KGHSH and CDR2 is LQKENI. CDR3 length: 15 residues. The CDR3 sequence is CASSPATRGGYEQYF. CDR3 DNA: TGTGCCAGCTCACCCGCGACCAGGGGGGGCTACGAGCAGTACTTC.

The chain links TRBV28 to TRBJ2-7, with D possibly matching TRBD1 (5 bases). This CDR3 spans 13 amino acids. Germline V lookup: CDR1 MDHEN, CDR2 SYDVKM. The ends were cut back, 6 bases at V and 6 bases at J, with 15 bases in the middle. CDR3 DNA sequence: TGTGCCAGCAGATCCTATCCGACAGCCGAGCAGTACTTC. It is translated as CASRSYPTAEQYF.

This chain joins TRBV6-5 and TRBJ2-7; D is unclear. Germline V gene lookup returns CDR1 MNHEY and CDR2 SVGAGI. The CDR3 covers 14 residues. V dropped 2 bases and J dropped 0 bases, with 8 bases sitting between them. Written as DNA, the CDR3 is TGTGCCAGCAGTTACAGGCGAAACTCCTACGAGCAGTACTTC. It is translated as CASSYRRNSYEQYF.

The chain uses TRBV10-3 and TRBJ2-1; TRBD2 agrees at 14 bases. V was pared by 10 bases and J by 4 bases, with 6 bases of the junction left unmatched. This CDR3 has 15 residues. Germline V CDR1 and CDR2: ENHRY, SYGVKD. The CDR3 region has the DNA TGTGCCACGACCGGGACTAGCGGGAGTTACAATGAGCAGTTCTTC. Its translation: CATTGTSGSYNEQFF.

This sequence joins TRBV29-1 and TRBJ2-7, with TRBD1 matching 10 bases. The V and J ends lost 6 bases and 5 bases, in that order; junction bases with no gene match: 13. The CDR3 contains 15 residues. Germline CDR1 and CDR2: SQVTM and ANQGSEA. The CDR3 sequence is CSVKGWGTGVHEQYF. CDR3 nucleotide sequence: TGCAGCGTAAAAGGGTGGGGGACAGGGGTCCACGAGCAGTACTTC.

The genes are TRBV28 and TRBJ2-5; TRBD2 matches 11 bases. V trimming: 5 bases; J trimming: 1 base; junction bases outside the gene matches: 6. Per germline, CDR1 MDHEN and CDR2 SYDVKM. This CDR3 has 16 residues. The CDR3 loop reads CASSPSGLAAQETQYF. For the CDR3, the DNA is TGTGCCAGCAGTCCGTCGGGACTAGCGGCCCAAGAGACCCAGTACTTC.

The V gene is TRBV25-1, the J gene TRBJ1-2, with no clear D. The length of the CDR3 is 13 residues. V gave up 3 bases and J gave up 9 bases, with 14 bases separating them. Per germline, CDR1 MGHDK and CDR2 SYGVNS. The CDR3 spells CASSDVGRSSYTF. In nucleotides, the CDR3 is TGTGCCAGCAGTGATGTGGGCCGGAGTAGCTACACCTTC.

The rearrangement links TRBV4-1 to TRBJ2-3; TRBD2 aligns across 8 bases. The CDR3 sequence is 17 residues long. J lost 1 base, V lost 0 bases, and 6 bases had no gene match. CDR1 MGHRA and CDR2 YSYEKL come from the germline V gene. The CDR3 bases are TGCGCCAGCAGCCAAGAGCCAGCGGGAGCCGGCACAGATACGCAGTATTTT. Protein sequence: CASSQEPAGAGTDTQYF.

The gene calls are TRBV4-1 and TRBJ2-2; D is unclear. The CDR3 has 17 amino acids. CDR1 is MGHRA and CDR2 is YSYEKL in the germline V gene. Trimming stripped 0 bases from V and 1 base from J, with 12 bases between. The CDR3, as DNA: TGCGCCAGCAGCCAAGATACTGGTGCCGGGAACACCGGGGAGCTGTTTTTT. Amino acid sequence: CASSQDTGAGNTGELFF.

This chain connects TRBV5-4 to TRBJ1-1; TRBD1 might be the D (6 bases). CDR3 length equals 16 residues. Germline V gives CDR1 SGHNT, CDR2 YYREEE (reference sequence). V shed 1 base and J shed 6 bases, with 19 bases lying between them. CDR3 coding DNA: TGTGCCAGCAGCTTGTTCATGGGGGCCGCAGGGGCTGAAGCTTTCTTT. It translates to CASSLFMGAAGAEAFF.

The chain is built from TRBV6-1 and TRBJ2-7; D is perhaps TRBD1 (7 bases). The V gene lost 8 bases and the J gene lost 3 bases, with 20 bases spanning the gap. Looked up from germline, CDR1 is MNHNS and CDR2 is SASEGT. This CDR3 region has 15 residues. DNA for the CDR3: TGTGCCAGCCAAAGGCAGGGGGGCGCGATCTACGAGCAGTACTTC. Amino acids: CASQRQGGAIYEQYF.

The V gene is TRBV28, the J gene TRBJ1-5, with 7 nucleotides matching TRBD1. V shed 9 bases and J 6 bases; nucleotides not matched to a gene: 11. Germline V CDR1 and CDR2: MDHEN, SYDVKM. This CDR3 is 14 amino acids long. CDR3 residues: CASRAGGDAQPQHF. In nucleotides, the CDR3 is TGTGCCAGTAGGGCAGGGGGGGATGCTCAGCCCCAGCATTTT. The whole variable domain, filled in from reference TRBV28 and TRBJ1-5, reads DVKVTQSSRYLVKRTGEKVFLECVQDMDHENMFWYRQDPGLGLRLIYFSYDVKMKEKGDIPEGYSVSREKKERFSLILESASTNQTSMYLCASRAGGDAQPQHFGDGTRLSIL.

This clone was observed a handful of times. The chain is built from TRBV5-4 and TRBJ1-1; D perhaps matches TRBD1 (5 bases). CDR3 size: 14 residues. Germline V gene sequence: CDR1 SGHNT, CDR2 YYREEE (reference sequence). The V end lost 5 bases, the J end lost 3 bases, and 14 bases lay between the germline ends. CDR3 nucleotides: TGTGCCAGCAGTCGCACAGGAGGGGACACTGAAGCTTTCTTT. Translation gives CASSRTGGDTEAFF.

This chain connects TRBV5-4 to TRBJ2-2; 7 nucleotides line up with TRBD2. Looked up from germline, CDR1 is SGHNT and CDR2 is YYREEE (reference sequence). V gave up 5 bases and J gave up 1 base; unmatched junction bases: 8. This CDR3 comprises 16 residues. The CDR3 protein is CASRDGGRQNTGELFF. CDR3 DNA: TGTGCCAGCAGAGACGGGGGGAGGCAGAACACCGGGGAGCTGTTTTTT.

This rearrangement joins TRBV11-2 to TRBJ2-3, with D perhaps matching TRBD2 (7 bases). CDR1 is SGHAT and CDR2 is FQNNGV in the germline V gene. CDR3 length: 17 amino acids. V was trimmed by 0 bases and J by 8 bases, leaving 21 bases between them. CDR3 region: CASSLDIGGGRFTTQYF. The CDR3 DNA reads as TGTGCCAGCAGCTTAGATATAGGGGGGGGGCGTTTTACTACGCAGTATTTT.

The chain has TRBV29-1 and TRBJ2-7; D gene ambiguous. This CDR3 contains 11 residues. In germline, CDR1 is SQVTM, CDR2 ANQGSEA. The ends were cut back, 5 bases at V and 4 bases at J, with 9 bases in the middle. CDR3 sequence: CSVSKTYEQYF. In DNA form, the CDR3 reads TGCAGCGTTTCAAAGACGTACGAGCAGTACTTC.

The V gene is TRBV15, the J gene TRBJ2-4; no clear D gene. Trimming took off 0 bases at V and 6 bases at J, with 12 bases between the two ends. The CDR3 has 15 residues. CDR1 LNHNV and CDR2 YYDKDF come from the germline V gene (reference sequence). CDR3 sequence: CATSRDLGEGNIQYF. The CDR3 coding sequence is TGTGCCACCAGCAGAGATCTTGGGGAAGGAAACATTCAGTACTTC.

CDR3 nucleotide sequence: TGTGCCAGCACCTCCGGGACAGGGATGAAAAAACTGTTTTTT. Its translation is CASTSGTGMKKLFF. The chain couples TRBV7-9 to TRBJ1-4, with 9 bases identical to TRBD1. Trimming took 7 bases from V and 9 from J; bases not matched to a gene: 9. Germline assignment: CDR1 SEHNR and CDR2 FQNEAQ (reference sequence). CDR3 size: 14 residues. The complete variable domain, with remaining parts taken from reference TRBV7-9 and TRBJ1-4, reads DTGVSQNPRHKITKRGQNVTFRCDPISEHNRLYWYRQTLGQGPEFLTYFQNEAQLEKSRLLSDRFSAERPKGSFSTLEIQRTEQGDSAMYLCASTSGTGMKKLFFGSGTQLSVL.

The chain recombines TRBV9 with TRBJ2-2; 12 positions agree with TRBD2. Trimming cost V 4 bases and J 7 bases; bases outside gene matches: 14. The germline CDR1 and CDR2 sequences are SGDLS and YYNGEE. This CDR3 is built from 18 residues. CDR3 region: CASSSPPLAGGPIGELFF. Here the CDR3 DNA reads TGTGCCAGCAGCTCACCCCCCCTAGCGGGAGGGCCGATCGGGGAGCTGTTTTTT.